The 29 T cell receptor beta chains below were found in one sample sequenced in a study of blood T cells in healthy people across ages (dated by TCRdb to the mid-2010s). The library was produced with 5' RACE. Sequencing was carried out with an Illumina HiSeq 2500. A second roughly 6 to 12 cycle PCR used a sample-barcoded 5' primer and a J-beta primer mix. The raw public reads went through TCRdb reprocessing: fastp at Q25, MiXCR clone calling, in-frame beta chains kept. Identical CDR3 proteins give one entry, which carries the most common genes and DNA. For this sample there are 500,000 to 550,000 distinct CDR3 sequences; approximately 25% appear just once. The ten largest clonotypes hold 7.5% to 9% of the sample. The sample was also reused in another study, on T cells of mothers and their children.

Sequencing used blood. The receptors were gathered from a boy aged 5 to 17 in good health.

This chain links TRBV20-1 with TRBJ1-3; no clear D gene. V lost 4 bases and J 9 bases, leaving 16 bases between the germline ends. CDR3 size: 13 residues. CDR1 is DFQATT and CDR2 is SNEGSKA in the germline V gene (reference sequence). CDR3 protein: CSAKDAPLTTIYF. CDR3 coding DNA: TGCAGTGCTAAGGACGCCCCTCTAACCACCATATATTTT.

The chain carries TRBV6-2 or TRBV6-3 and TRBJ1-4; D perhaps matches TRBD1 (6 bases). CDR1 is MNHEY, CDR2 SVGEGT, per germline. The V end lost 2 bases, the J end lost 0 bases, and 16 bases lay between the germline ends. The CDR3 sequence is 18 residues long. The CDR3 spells CASSYLGHHPATNEKLFF. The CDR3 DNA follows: TGTGCCAGCAGTTACCTGGGACACCACCCTGCAACTAATGAAAAACTGTTTTTT.

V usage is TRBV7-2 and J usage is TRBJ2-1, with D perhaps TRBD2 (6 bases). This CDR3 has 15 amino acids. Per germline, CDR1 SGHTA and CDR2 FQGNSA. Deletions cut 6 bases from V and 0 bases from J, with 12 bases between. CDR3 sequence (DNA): TGTGCCAGCAGGTCTAGCGAGGGCTCCTACAATGAGCAGTTCTTC. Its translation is CASRSSEGSYNEQFF. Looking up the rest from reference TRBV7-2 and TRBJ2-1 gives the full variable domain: GAGVSQSPSNKVTEKGKDVELRCDPISGHTALYWYRQSLGQGLEFLIYFQGNSAPDKSGLPSDRFSAERTGGSVSTLTIQRTQQEDSAVYLCASRSSEGSYNEQFFGPGTRLTVL.

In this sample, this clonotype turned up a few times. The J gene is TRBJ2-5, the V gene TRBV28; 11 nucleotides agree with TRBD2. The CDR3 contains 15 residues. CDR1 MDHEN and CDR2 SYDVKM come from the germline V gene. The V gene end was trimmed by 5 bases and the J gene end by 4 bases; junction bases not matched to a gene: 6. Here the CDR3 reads CASSRGLAAPETQYF. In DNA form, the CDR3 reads TGTGCCAGCAGTCGGGGACTAGCGGCCCCAGAGACCCAGTACTTC.

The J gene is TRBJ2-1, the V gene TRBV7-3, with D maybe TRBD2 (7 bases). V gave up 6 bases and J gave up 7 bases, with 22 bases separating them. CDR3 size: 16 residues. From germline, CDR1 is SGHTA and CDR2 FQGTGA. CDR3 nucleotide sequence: TGTGCCAGCAGTCTCACGAGCGGGACACGTTGGAATGAGCAGTTCTTC. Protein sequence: CASSLTSGTRWNEQFF.

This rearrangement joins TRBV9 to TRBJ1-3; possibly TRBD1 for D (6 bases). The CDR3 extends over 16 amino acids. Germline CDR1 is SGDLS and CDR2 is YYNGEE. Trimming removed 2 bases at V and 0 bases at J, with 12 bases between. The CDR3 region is CASSVETGFSGNTIYF. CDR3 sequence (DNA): TGTGCCAGCAGCGTGGAAACAGGGTTCTCTGGAAACACCATATATTTT.

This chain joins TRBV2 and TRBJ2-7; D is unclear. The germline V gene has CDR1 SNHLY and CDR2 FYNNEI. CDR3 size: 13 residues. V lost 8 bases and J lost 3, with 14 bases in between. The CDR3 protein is CASRPSSGYEQYF. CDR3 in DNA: TGTGCCAGCCGCCCGTCCTCCGGCTACGAGCAGTACTTC.

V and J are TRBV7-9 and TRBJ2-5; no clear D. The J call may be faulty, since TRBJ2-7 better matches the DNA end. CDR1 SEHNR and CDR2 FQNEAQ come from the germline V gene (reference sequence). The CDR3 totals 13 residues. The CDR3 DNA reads TGTGCCAGCAGCTTTGTCGAGGCCTACGAGCAGTACTTC. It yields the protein CASSFVEAYEQYF.

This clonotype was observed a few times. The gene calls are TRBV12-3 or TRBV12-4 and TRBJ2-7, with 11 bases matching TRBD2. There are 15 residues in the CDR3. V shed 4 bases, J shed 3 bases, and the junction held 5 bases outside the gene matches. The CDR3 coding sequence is TGTGCCAGCAGTTCCTTTAGCGGGAGGGACTACGAGCAGTACTTC. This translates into CASSSFSGRDYEQYF.

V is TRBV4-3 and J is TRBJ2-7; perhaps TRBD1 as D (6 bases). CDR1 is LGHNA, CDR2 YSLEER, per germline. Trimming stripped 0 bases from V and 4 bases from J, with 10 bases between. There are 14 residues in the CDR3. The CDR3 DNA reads TGCGCCAGCAGCCAAGAGACAGGCCGTTACGAGCAGTACTTC. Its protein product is CASSQETGRYEQYF.

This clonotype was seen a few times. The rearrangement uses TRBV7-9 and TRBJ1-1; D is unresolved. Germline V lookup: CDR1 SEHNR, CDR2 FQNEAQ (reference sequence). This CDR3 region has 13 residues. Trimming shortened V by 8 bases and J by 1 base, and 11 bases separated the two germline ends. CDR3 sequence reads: CASHGQTNTEAFF. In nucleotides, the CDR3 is TGTGCCAGCCACGGGCAGACGAACACTGAAGCTTTCTTT.

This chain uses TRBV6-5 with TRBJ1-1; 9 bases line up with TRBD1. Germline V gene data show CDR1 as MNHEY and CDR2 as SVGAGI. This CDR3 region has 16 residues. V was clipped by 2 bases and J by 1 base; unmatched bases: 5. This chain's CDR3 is CASSYTMTGGNTEAFF. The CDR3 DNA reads TGTGCCAGCAGTTACACCATGACAGGGGGGAACACTGAAGCTTTCTTT.

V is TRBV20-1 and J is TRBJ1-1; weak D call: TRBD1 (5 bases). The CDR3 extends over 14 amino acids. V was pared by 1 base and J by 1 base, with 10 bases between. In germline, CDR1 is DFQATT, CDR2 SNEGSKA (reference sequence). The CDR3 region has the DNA TGCAGTGCTAGAGTCATGGGGCGGAACACTGAAGCTTTCTTT. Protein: CSARVMGRNTEAFF.

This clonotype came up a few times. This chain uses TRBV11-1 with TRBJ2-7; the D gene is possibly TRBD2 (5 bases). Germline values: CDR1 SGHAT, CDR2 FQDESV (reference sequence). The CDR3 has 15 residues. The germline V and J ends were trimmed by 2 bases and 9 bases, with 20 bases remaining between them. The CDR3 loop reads CASSLLSGIYEGQYF. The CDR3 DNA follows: TGTGCCAGCAGCTTACTCTCCGGGATCTACGAGGGGCAGTACTTC.

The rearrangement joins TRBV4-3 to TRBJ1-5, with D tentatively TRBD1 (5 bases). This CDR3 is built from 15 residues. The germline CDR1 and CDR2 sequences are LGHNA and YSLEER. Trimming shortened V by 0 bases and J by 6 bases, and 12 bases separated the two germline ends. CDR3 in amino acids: CASSQDRGVGQPQHF. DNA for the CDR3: TGCGCCAGCAGCCAAGATAGAGGGGTGGGTCAGCCCCAGCATTTT.

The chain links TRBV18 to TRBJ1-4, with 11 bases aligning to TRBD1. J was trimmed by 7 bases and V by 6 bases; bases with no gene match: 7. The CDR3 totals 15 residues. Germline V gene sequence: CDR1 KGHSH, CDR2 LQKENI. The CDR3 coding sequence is TGTGCCAGCTCGCTTACCGGGACAGGGGGTGAAAAACTGTTTTTT. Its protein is CASSLTGTGGEKLFF.

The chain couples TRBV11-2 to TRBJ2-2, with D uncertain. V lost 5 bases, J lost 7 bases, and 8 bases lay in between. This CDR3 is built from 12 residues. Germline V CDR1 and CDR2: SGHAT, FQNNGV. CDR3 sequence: CASSPHRGELFF. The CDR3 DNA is TGTGCCAGCAGCCCCCATCGCGGGGAGCTGTTTTTT. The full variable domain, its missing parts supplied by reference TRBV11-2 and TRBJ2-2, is EAGVAQSPRYKIIEKRQSVAFWCNPISGHATLYWYQQILGQGPKLLIQFQNNGVVDDSQLPKDRFSAERLKGVDSTLKIQPAKLEDSAVYLCASSPHRGELFFGEGSRLTVL.

This CDR3 is CASSQALYLQDSYNEQFF. CDR3 nucleotide sequence: TGTGCCAGCAGCCAAGCTCTGTATTTACAGGACTCCTACAATGAGCAGTTCTTC. V gene TRBV4-2 combines with J gene TRBJ2-1, with D possibly being TRBD1 (5 bases). The germline V and J ends were trimmed by 1 base and 0 bases, with 16 bases remaining between them. From germline, CDR1 is LGHNA and CDR2 YNFKEQ. This CDR3 is 18 amino acids long.

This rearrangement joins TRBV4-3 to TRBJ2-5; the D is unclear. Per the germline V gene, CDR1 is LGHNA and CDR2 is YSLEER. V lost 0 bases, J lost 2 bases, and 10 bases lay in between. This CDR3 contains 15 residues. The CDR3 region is CASSQDPNIQETQYF. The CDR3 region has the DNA TGCGCCAGCAGCCAAGATCCAAATATTCAAGAGACCCAGTACTTC.

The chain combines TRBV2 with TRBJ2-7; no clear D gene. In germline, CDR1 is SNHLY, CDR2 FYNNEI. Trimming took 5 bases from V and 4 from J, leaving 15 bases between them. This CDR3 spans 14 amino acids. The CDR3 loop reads CASSSPLAVYEQYF. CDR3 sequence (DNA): TGTGCCAGCAGTTCCCCTTTGGCAGTTTACGAGCAGTACTTC.

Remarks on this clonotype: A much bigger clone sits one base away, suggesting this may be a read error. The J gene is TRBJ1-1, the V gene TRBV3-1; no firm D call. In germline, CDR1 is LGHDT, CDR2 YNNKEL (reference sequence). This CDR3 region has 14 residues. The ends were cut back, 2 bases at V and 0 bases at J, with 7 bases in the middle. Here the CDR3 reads CASSQYDVNTEAFF. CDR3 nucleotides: TGTGCCAGCAGCCAATATGATGTGAACACTGAAGCTTTCTTT.

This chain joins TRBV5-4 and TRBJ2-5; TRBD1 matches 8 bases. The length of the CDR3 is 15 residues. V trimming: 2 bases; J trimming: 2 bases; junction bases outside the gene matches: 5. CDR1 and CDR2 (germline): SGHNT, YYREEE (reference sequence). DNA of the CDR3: TGTGCCAGCAGCTTTGCGTACAGGGGGCAAGAGACCCAGTACTTC. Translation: CASSFAYRGQETQYF.

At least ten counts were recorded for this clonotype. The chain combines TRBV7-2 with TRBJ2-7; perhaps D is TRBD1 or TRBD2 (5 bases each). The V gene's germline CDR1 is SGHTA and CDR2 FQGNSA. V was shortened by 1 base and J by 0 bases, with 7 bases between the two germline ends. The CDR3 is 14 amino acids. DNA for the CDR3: TGTGCCAGCAGCTTAGGTGGGACCTCCTACGAGCAGTACTTC. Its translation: CASSLGGTSYEQYF. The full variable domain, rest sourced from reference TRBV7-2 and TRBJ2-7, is GAGVSQSPSNKVTEKGKDVELRCDPISGHTALYWYRQSLGQGLEFLIYFQGNSAPDKSGLPSDRFSAERTGGSVSTLTIQRTQQEDSAVYLCASSLGGTSYEQYFGPGTRLTVT.

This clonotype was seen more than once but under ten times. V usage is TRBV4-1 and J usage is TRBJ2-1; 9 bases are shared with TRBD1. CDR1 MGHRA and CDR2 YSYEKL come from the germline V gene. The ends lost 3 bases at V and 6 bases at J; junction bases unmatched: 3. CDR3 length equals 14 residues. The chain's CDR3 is CASSHRTGANEQFF. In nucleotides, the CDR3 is TGCGCCAGCAGCCATAGGACAGGGGCCAATGAGCAGTTCTTC.

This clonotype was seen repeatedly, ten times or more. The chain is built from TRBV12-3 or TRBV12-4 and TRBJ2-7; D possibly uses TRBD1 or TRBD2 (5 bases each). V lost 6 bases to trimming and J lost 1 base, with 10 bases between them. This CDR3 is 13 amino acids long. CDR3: CASSTGRSYEQYF. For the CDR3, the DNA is TGTGCCAGCAGCACGGGACGGTCCTACGAGCAGTACTTC.

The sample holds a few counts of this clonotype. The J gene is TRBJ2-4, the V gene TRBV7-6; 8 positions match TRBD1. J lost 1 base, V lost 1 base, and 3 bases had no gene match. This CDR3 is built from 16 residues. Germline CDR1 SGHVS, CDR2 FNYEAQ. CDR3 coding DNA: TGTGCCAGCAGCTTAGGTCAGGGGGCTGCCAAAAACATTCAGTACTTC. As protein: CASSLGQGAAKNIQYF. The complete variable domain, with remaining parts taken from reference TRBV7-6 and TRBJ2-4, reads GAGVSQSPRYKVTKRGQDVALRCDPISGHVSLYWYRQALGQGPEFLTYFNYEAQQDKSGLPNDRFSAERPEGSISTLTIQRTEQRDSAMYRCASSLGQGAAKNIQYFGAGTRLSVL.

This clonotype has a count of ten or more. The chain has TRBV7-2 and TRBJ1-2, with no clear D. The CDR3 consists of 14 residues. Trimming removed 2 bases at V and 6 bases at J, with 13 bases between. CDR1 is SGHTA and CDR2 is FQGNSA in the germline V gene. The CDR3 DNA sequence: TGTGCCAGCAGCTTAAGCCGGGGAAGGAATGGCTACACCTTC. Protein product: CASSLSRGRNGYTF.

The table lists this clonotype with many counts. The CDR3 loop reads CASSQTGLAGTVDTQYF. The DNA of the CDR3 is TGTGCCAGCAGTCAAACCGGACTAGCGGGAACAGTAGATACGCAGTATTTT. The V gene is TRBV28, the J gene TRBJ2-3; 12 nucleotides match TRBD2. This CDR3 region has 17 residues. Germline V gene lookup returns CDR1 MDHEN and CDR2 SYDVKM. The junction had 11 bases not matched to a gene; V was cut back by 5 bases and J by 5 bases.

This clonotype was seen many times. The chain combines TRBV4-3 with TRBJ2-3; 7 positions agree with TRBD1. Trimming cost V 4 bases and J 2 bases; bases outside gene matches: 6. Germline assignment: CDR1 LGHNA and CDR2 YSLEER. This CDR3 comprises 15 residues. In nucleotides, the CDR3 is TGCGCCAGCAGCCCCCGGGACAGCGACACAGATACGCAGTATTTT. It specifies CASSPRDSDTDTQYF.